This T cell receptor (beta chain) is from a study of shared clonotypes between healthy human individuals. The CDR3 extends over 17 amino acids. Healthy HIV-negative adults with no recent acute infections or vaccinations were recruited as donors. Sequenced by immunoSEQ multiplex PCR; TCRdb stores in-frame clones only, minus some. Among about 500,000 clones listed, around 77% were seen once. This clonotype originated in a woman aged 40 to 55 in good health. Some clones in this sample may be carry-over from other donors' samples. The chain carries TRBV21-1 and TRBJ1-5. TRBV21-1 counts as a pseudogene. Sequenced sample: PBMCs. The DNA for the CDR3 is TGTGCCAGCAGCAAATATCCCCCCGATCGACTTAATCAGCCCCAGCATTTT. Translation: CASSKYPPDRLNQPQHF.